The rows below give T cell receptor beta chains drawn from one sample of a study of shared clonotypes between healthy human individuals. Libraries were prepared by immunoSEQ multiplex PCR; TCRdb keeps only in-frame clonotypes and omits some of them. Of over 2,000,000 clones in the sample, approximately 92% were seen once. Input material: naive CD8+ T cells from PBMCs. These receptors originate from a man between 18 and 35 years old in good health. Some clones in this sample may be carry-over from other donors' samples. CDR3s include the opening cysteine and the closing phenylalanine or tryptophan. D genes are given only for firm matches. Size values are once, few and many counts, or a class for expanded clones, and some rows have none.

CDR3 DNA: TGTGCCTGGAGACCCAGGGGGGTCACAACCTTGGGGTGGGACATTCAGTACTTC
CDR3 protein: CAWRPRGVTTLGWDIQYF
clone size: -
V gene: TRBV30
D gene: -
J gene: TRBJ2-4

CDR3 DNA: TGTGCCAGCAGTAAACGACAGGGAGGAGGCACTGAAGCTTTCTTT
CDR3 protein: CASSKRQGGGTEAFF
clone size: -
V gene: TRBV28
D gene: TRBD1
J gene: TRBJ1-1

CDR3 DNA: TGTGCCAGCAGCGTGGGGTTCGGGATAAAGAACTACGAGCAGTACTTC
CDR3 protein: CASSVGFGIKNYEQYF
clone size: once
V gene: TRBV5-8
D gene: -
J gene: TRBJ2-7

CDR3 DNA: TGTGCCAGCAGCTTGAACCCGGGGGCATCCCCGAACACCGGGGAGCTGTTTTTT
CDR3 protein: CASSLNPGASPNTGELFF
clone size: -
V gene: TRBV7-9
D gene: -
J gene: TRBJ2-2

CDR3 DNA: TGTGCCATCAACCGGGACAGGGAGAACACCGGGGAGCTGTTTTTT
CDR3 protein: CAINRDRENTGELFF
clone size: -
V gene: TRBV10-3
D gene: TRBD1
J gene: TRBJ2-2

CDR3 DNA: TGTGCCAGCAGCTCCCGGGAGGGCGGCGCGAATGAGCAGTTCTTC
CDR3 protein: CASSSREGGANEQFF
clone size: -
V gene: TRBV13
D gene: TRBD2
J gene: TRBJ2-1

CDR3 DNA: TGTGCCAGCAGCTTTTATCTAGCGGGAGAAGGAAACGGGGAGCTGTTTTTT
CDR3 protein: CASSFYLAGEGNGELFF
clone size: -
V gene: TRBV13
D gene: TRBD2
J gene: TRBJ2-2

CDR3 DNA: TGTGCCAAATACTTTAGAACTAGCGGGAGAAGCACCGGGGAGCTGTTTTTT
CDR3 protein: CAKYFRTSGRSTGELFF
clone size: -
V gene: TRBV5-8
D gene: TRBD2
J gene: TRBJ2-2

CDR3 DNA: TGTGCCAGCAGCTTAAGCCGACTAGCGGGGGAGTCCTACAATGAGCAGTTCTTC
CDR3 protein: CASSLSRLAGESYNEQFF
clone size: -
V gene: TRBV7-3
D gene: TRBD2
J gene: TRBJ2-1

CDR3 DNA: TGTGCCAGCAGCGGAGAAGAGACCCAGTACTTC
CDR3 protein: CASSGEETQYF
clone size: -
V gene: TRBV5-4
D gene: -
J gene: TRBJ2-5

CDR3 DNA: TGTGCCAGCAGCTTGGGGAGGGAGAGCGCGAACACCGGGGAGCTGTTTTTT
CDR3 protein: CASSLGRESANTGELFF
clone size: once
V gene: TRBV5-6
D gene: -
J gene: TRBJ2-2

CDR3 DNA: TGTGCCAGCAGCGTTGGAGGGACTCCACAAGAGACCCAGTACTTC
CDR3 protein: CASSVGGTPQETQYF
clone size: -
V gene: TRBV9
D gene: -
J gene: TRBJ2-5

CDR3 DNA: TGCGCCAGCAGTGAGTCGATGGAGTGGACTGAAGCTTTCTTT
CDR3 protein: CASSESMEWTEAFF
clone size: -
V gene: TRBV10-1
D gene: -
J gene: TRBJ1-1

CDR3 DNA: TGTGCCAGCAGCCAGGGGCACCTCGCCTACGAGCAGTACTTC
CDR3 protein: CASSQGHLAYEQYF
clone size: -
V gene: TRBV9
D gene: -
J gene: TRBJ2-7

CDR3 DNA: TGTGCCGTCTCAGACAGGGCTGGGGCCAACGTCCTGACTTTC
CDR3 protein: CAVSDRAGANVLTF
clone size: -
V gene: TRBV10-3
D gene: TRBD1
J gene: TRBJ2-6

CDR3 DNA: TGTGCCAGCAGCCATCAGGGGGCCGGACCACCTTACGAGCAGTACTTC
CDR3 protein: CASSHQGAGPPYEQYF
clone size: -
V gene: TRBV14
D gene: TRBD1
J gene: TRBJ2-7

CDR3 DNA: TGCGCCAGCAGCTTGATGGGAGGGCGACGCGAGCAGTACTTC
CDR3 protein: CASSLMGGRREQYF
clone size: -
V gene: TRBV5-1
D gene: TRBD2
J gene: TRBJ2-7

CDR3 DNA: TGTGCCAGCAGCCCCCCGAAGGTACGGACTGAAGCTTTCTTT
CDR3 protein: CASSPPKVRTEAFF
clone size: few
V gene: TRBV13
D gene: -
J gene: TRBJ1-1

CDR3 DNA: TGTGCCAGTAGTCCCCGGACAGAGGGTCAAGAGACCCAGTACTTC
CDR3 protein: CASSPRTEGQETQYF
clone size: -
V gene: TRBV19
D gene: -
J gene: TRBJ2-5

CDR3 DNA: TGTGCCACCAGCAAACTAGCGGATAGCGAGCAGTACTTC
CDR3 protein: CATSKLADSEQYF
clone size: -
V gene: TRBV15
D gene: TRBD2
J gene: TRBJ2-7

CDR3 DNA: TGTGCCAGCGCCAGGGGAAGCTCCTACGAGCAGTACTTC
CDR3 protein: CASARGSSYEQYF
clone size: -
V gene: TRBV9
D gene: -
J gene: TRBJ2-7

CDR3 DNA: TGTGCCAGCAGTTTATTTTTGGGGGCATGGAATCAGCCCCAGCATTTT
CDR3 protein: CASSLFLGAWNQPQHF
clone size: -
V gene: TRBV28
D gene: -
J gene: TRBJ1-5

CDR3 DNA: TGTGCCAGCTCACCCGCTTCGGCGGATGCTAACTATGGCTACACCTTC
CDR3 protein: CASSPASADANYGYTF
clone size: -
V gene: TRBV18
D gene: -
J gene: TRBJ1-2

CDR3 DNA: TGTGCCAGCAGTGCGCCAGGCGAGCAGTACTTC
CDR3 protein: CASSAPGEQYF
clone size: once
V gene: TRBV25-1
D gene: -
J gene: TRBJ2-7

CDR3 DNA: TGTGCCAGCAGCTTAGAATTACGGAACACTGAAGCTTTCTTT
CDR3 protein: CASSLELRNTEAFF
clone size: -
V gene: TRBV11-2
D gene: -
J gene: TRBJ1-1

CDR3 DNA: TGTGCCAGCAGTCTCAGACTATCTGGGGAGCTGTTTTTT
CDR3 protein: CASSLRLSGELFF
clone size: once
V gene: TRBV27
D gene: -
J gene: TRBJ2-2

CDR3 DNA: TGTGCCAGCACATCGCGGGGGCTTGGAAACACCATATATTTT
CDR3 protein: CASTSRGLGNTIYF
clone size: few
V gene: TRBV27
D gene: -
J gene: TRBJ1-3

CDR3 DNA: TGCAGCGTTGTGTCTATAGGGGACCTAAATGAAAAACTGTTTTTT
CDR3 protein: CSVVSIGDLNEKLFF
clone size: -
V gene: TRBV29-1
D gene: -
J gene: TRBJ1-4

CDR3 DNA: TGTGCCACCAGCGTCCGCATACTAGCGGGAATCCCAGATACGCAGTATTTT
CDR3 protein: CATSVRILAGIPDTQYF
clone size: -
V gene: TRBV15
D gene: TRBD2
J gene: TRBJ2-3

CDR3 DNA: TGTGCCAGCAGCTTGGGGGGGGGCGTACCCTACGAGCAGTACTTC
CDR3 protein: CASSLGGGVPYEQYF
clone size: -
V gene: TRBV27
D gene: -
J gene: TRBJ2-7

CDR3 DNA: TGTGCCAGCAGCGACAGGACTAGCGGGAGAGTTAACAATGAGCAGTTCTTC
CDR3 protein: CASSDRTSGRVNNEQFF
clone size: once
V gene: TRBV9
D gene: TRBD2
J gene: TRBJ2-1

CDR3 DNA: TGTGCCATCAGTGAGGTTGGCGGGAGTGGAAATGAGCAGTTCTTC
CDR3 protein: CAISEVGGSGNEQFF
clone size: -
V gene: TRBV10-3
D gene: TRBD2
J gene: TRBJ2-1

CDR3 DNA: TGTGCCAGCAGCCAAGATTCCGGACCTCCGGCGGGGTTAGGCTACACCTTC
CDR3 protein: CASSQDSGPPAGLGYTF
clone size: -
V gene: TRBV4-2
D gene: -
J gene: TRBJ1-2

CDR3 DNA: TGTGCCAGCAGGGAAGAAGAGACCCAGTACTTC
CDR3 protein: CASREEETQYF
clone size: -
V gene: TRBV2
D gene: -
J gene: TRBJ2-5

CDR3 DNA: TGTGCCAGCAGCGGAGGGACCGGACACCTGGCCGAGCAGTACTTC
CDR3 protein: CASSGGTGHLAEQYF
clone size: -
V gene: TRBV5-6
D gene: -
J gene: TRBJ2-7

CDR3 DNA: TGTGCCAGCAGTTTATCGGGACTCACAGATACGCAGTATTTT
CDR3 protein: CASSLSGLTDTQYF
clone size: -
V gene: TRBV27
D gene: -
J gene: TRBJ2-3

CDR3 DNA: TGTGCCAGCAGTTTAACGACTAGCGTCGCCTACGAGCAGTACTTC
CDR3 protein: CASSLTTSVAYEQYF
clone size: -
V gene: TRBV28
D gene: TRBD2
J gene: TRBJ2-7

CDR3 DNA: TGTGCCAGCCACCGGGGCACACCCTGGGAGACCATATATTTT
CDR3 protein: CASHRGTPWETIYF
clone size: few
V gene: TRBV2
D gene: -
J gene: TRBJ1-3

CDR3 DNA: TGTGCCAGCAGCGAACGAACCAGCTCTGGGGCCAACGTCCTGACTTTC
CDR3 protein: CASSERTSSGANVLTF
clone size: -
V gene: TRBV6-1
D gene: -
J gene: TRBJ2-6

CDR3 DNA: TGCGCCAGCAGCCACGGGACAGGGAACAATGAGCAGTTCTTC
CDR3 protein: CASSHGTGNNEQFF
clone size: -
V gene: TRBV4-1
D gene: TRBD1
J gene: TRBJ2-1

CDR3 DNA: TGTGCCAGCAGTTTATCGGCAAACTATGGCTACACCTTC
CDR3 protein: CASSLSANYGYTF
clone size: -
V gene: TRBV28
D gene: -
J gene: TRBJ1-2

CDR3 DNA: TGTGCCAGCAGTTTATTAGGGACTAGGGGGAGTGAGCAGTTCTTC
CDR3 protein: CASSLLGTRGSEQFF
clone size: -
V gene: TRBV27
D gene: TRBD2
J gene: TRBJ2-1

CDR3 DNA: TGTGCCAGCAGCTTACGTCGTCAAGAGACCCAGTACTTC
CDR3 protein: CASSLRRQETQYF
clone size: -
V gene: TRBV7-6
D gene: -
J gene: TRBJ2-5

CDR3 DNA: TGTGCCAGCAGTGAAGGCAGAAGGGAGGTGGAGACCCAGTACTTC
CDR3 protein: CASSEGRREVETQYF
clone size: -
V gene: TRBV2
D gene: -
J gene: TRBJ2-5

CDR3 DNA: TGTGCCAGCAGCCACCTGCGGGGAGGGAACAATGAGCAGTTCTTC
CDR3 protein: CASSHLRGGNNEQFF
clone size: -
V gene: TRBV5-8
D gene: TRBD2
J gene: TRBJ2-1

CDR3 DNA: TGTGCCAGCAGCCAAATGCGAAACACCATATATTTT
CDR3 protein: CASSQMRNTIYF
clone size: -
V gene: TRBV14
D gene: -
J gene: TRBJ1-3